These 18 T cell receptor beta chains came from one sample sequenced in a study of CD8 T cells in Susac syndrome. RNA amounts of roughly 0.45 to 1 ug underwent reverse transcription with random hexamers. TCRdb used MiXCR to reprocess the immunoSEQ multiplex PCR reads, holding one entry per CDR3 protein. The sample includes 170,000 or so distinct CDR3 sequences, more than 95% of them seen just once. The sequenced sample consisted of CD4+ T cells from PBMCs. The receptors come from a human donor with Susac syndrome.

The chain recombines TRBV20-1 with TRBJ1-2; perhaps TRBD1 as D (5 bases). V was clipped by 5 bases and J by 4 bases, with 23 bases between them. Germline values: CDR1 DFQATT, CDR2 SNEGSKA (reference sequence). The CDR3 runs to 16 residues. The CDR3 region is CSALTASGLVGYGYTF. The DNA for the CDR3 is TGCAGTGCTCTCACAGCGTCAGGGCTGGTCGGCTATGGCTACACCTTC.

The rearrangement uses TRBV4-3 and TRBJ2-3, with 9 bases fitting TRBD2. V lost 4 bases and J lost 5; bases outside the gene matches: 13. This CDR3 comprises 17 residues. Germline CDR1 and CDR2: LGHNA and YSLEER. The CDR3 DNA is TGCGCCAGCAGCCCAAGCGGTGGCGGGGGGGCCGTAGATACGCAGTATTTT. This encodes CASSPSGGGGAVDTQYF.

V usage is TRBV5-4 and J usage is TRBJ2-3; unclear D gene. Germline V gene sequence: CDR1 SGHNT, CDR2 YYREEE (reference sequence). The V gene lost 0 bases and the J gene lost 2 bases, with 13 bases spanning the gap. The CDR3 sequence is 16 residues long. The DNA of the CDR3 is TGTGCCAGCAGCTTGGATCGGCGGCAGTACACAGATACGCAGTATTTT. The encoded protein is CASSLDRRQYTDTQYF.

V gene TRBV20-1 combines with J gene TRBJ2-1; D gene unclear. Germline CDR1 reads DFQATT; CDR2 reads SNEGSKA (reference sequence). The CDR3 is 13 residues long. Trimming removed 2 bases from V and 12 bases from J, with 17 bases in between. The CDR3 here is CSARHGTALGQFF. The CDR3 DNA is TGCAGTGCTAGACACGGAACCGCCCTGGGGCAGTTCTTC.

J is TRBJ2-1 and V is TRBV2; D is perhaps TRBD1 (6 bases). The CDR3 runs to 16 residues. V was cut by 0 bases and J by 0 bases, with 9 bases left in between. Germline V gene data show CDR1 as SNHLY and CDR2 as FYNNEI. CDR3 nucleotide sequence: TGTGCCAGCAGTGAAGCGGACAGAAGCTCCTACAATGAGCAGTTCTTC. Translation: CASSEADRSSYNEQFF.

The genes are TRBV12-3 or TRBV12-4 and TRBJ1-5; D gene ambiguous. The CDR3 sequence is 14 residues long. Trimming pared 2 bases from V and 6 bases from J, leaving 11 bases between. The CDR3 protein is CASSLSGPGQPQHF. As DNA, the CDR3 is TGTGCCAGCAGTTTATCGGGTCCCGGTCAGCCCCAGCATTTT.

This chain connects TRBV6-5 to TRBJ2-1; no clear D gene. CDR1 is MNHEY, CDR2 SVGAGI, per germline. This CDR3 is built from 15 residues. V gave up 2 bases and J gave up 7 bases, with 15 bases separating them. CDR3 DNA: TGTGCCAGCAGTTACGATAGGCCAAGGGATAATGAGCAGTTCTTC. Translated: CASSYDRPRDNEQFF.

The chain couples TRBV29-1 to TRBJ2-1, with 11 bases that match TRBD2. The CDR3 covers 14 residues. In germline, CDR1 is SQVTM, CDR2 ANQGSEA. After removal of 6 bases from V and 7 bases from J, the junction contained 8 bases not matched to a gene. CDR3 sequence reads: CSVQTSGSLNEQFF. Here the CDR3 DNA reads TGCAGCGTACAAACTAGCGGGAGTCTTAATGAGCAGTTCTTC.

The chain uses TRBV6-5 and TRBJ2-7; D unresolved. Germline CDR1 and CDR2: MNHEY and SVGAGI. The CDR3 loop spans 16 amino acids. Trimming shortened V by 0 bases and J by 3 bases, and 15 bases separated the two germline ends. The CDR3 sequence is CASSYSSRTDGYEQYF. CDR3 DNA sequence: TGTGCCAGCAGTTACTCCAGCCGGACGGATGGCTACGAGCAGTACTTC.

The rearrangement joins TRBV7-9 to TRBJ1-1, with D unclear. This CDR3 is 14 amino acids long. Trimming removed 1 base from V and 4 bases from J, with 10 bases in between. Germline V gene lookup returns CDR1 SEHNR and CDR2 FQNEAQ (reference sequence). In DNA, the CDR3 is TGTGCCAGCAGCTTAGTAGAGGTGGGCACTGAAGCTTTCTTT. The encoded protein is CASSLVEVGTEAFF.

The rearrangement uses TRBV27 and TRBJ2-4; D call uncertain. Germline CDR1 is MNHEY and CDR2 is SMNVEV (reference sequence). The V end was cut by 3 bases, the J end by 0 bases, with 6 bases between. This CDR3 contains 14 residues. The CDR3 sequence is CASSLAVAKNIQYF. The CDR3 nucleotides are TGTGCCAGCAGTTTGGCCGTAGCCAAAAACATTCAGTACTTC.

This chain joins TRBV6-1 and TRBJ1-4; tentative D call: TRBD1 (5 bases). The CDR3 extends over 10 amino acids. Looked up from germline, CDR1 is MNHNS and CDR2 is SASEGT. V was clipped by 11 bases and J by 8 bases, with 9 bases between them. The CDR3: CAAWGEKLFF. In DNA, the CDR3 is TGTGCCGCGTGGGGGGAAAAACTGTTTTTT.

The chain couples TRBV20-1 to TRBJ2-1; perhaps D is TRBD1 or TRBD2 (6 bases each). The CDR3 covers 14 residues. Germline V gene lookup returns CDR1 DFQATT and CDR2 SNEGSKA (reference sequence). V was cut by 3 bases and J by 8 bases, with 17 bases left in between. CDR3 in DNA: TGCAGTGCTAGGAGGCCGGTGGGGGGCGATGAGCAGTTCTTC. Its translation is CSARRPVGGDEQFF.

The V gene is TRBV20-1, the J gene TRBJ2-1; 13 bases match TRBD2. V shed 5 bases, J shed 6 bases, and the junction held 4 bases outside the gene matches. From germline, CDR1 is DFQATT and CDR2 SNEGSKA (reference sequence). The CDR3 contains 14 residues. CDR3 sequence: CSASGLAGSNEQFF. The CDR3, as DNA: TGCAGTGCTTCGGGACTAGCGGGATCCAATGAGCAGTTCTTC.

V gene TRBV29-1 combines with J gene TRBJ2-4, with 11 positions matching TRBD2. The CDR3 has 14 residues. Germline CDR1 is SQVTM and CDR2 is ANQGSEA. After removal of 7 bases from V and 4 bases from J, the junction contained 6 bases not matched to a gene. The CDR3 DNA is TGCAGCGGAGGACTAGCGGGTACAAAAAACATTCAGTACTTC. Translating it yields CSGGLAGTKNIQYF.

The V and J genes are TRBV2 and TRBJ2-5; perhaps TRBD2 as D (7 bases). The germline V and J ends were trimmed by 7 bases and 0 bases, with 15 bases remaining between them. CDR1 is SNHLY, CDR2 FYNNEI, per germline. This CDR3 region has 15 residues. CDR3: CASTGGAGYQETQYF. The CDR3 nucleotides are TGTGCCAGCACTGGGGGGGCCGGGTACCAAGAGACCCAGTACTTC. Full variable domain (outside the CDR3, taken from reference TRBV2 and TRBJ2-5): EPEVTQTPSHQVTQMGQEVILRCVPISNHLYFYWYRQILGQKVEFLVSFYNNEISEKSEIFDDQFSVERPDGSNFTLKIRSTKLEDSAMYFCASTGGAGYQETQYFGPGTRLLVL.

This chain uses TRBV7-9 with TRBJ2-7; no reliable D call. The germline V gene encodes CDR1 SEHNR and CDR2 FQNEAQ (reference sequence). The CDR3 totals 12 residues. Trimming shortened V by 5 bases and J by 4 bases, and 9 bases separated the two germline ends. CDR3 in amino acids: CASSPSLYEQYF. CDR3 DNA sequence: TGTGCCAGCAGCCCAAGTCTGTACGAGCAGTACTTC.

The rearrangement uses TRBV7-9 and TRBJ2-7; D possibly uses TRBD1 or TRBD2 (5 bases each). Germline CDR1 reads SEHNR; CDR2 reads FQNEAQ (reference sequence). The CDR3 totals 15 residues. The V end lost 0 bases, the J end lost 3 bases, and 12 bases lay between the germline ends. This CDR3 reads CASSLAKGTDYEQYF. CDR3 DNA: TGTGCCAGCAGCTTAGCGAAAGGGACGGACTACGAGCAGTACTTC.